This T cell receptor (beta chain) was captured by sequencing in a study of beta chain features in type 1 diabetes. The length of the CDR3 is 17 residues. Unmatched junction bases numbered 12, after V lost 7 bases and J lost 2 bases. Per the germline V gene, CDR1 is SEHNR and CDR2 is FQNEAQ (reference sequence). This clone has just a few counts. What it binds is unknown. Notes on the study in general: A pattern of fewer insertions and more deletions at VDJ junctions was seen in type 1 diabetes patients. A potential PCR bias toward shorter templates would be equal in patient and control samples. The study left unresolved whether HLA type influences TCRB rearrangement. Sequencing of cDNA might inflate the share of cells that strongly express TCR.

As every portion of the isolated RNA was reverse transcribed, the sequencing read expressed TCRB transcripts. Only in-frame clones appear in the TCRdb table, and some are missing; sequencing was by immunoSEQ multiplex PCR. The sample holds about 900,000 clones, 15% to 20% seen once. V gene TRBV7-9 combines with J gene TRBJ2-7, with TRBD2 matching 12 bases. The receptor was isolated from a young woman in good health. The sequencing input was naive CD4+ T cells from blood. CDR3 sequence: CASTVTSGSAGPYEQYF. CDR3 in DNA: TGTGCCAGCACCGTGACTAGCGGGAGCGCCGGTCCCTACGAGCAGTACTTC.